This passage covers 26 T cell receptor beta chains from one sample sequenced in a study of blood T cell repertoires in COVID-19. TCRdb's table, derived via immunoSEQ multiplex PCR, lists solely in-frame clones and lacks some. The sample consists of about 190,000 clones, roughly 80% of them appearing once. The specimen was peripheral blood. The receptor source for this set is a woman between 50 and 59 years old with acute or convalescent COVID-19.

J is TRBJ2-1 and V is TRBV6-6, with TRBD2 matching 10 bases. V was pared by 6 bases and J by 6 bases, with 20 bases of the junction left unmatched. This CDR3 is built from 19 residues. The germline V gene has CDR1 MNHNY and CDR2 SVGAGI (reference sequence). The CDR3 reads CASSHSGGGLTSGLNEQFF. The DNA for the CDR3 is TGTGCCAGCAGCCACTCGGGGGGGGGTTTGACTAGCGGGCTCAATGAGCAGTTCTTC.

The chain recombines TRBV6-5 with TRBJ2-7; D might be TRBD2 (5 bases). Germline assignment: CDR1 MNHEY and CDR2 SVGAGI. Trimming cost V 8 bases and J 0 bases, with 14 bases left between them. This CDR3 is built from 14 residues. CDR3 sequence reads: CASQAGLSSYEQYF. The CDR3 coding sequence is TGTGCCAGCCAGGCGGGCCTATCCTCCTACGAGCAGTACTTC.

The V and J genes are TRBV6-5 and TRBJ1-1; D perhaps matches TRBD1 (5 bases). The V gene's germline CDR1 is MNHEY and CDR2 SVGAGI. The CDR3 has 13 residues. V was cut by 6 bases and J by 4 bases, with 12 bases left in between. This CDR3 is CASSPWGGTEAFF. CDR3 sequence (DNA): TGTGCCAGCAGCCCCTGGGGGGGCACTGAAGCTTTCTTT.

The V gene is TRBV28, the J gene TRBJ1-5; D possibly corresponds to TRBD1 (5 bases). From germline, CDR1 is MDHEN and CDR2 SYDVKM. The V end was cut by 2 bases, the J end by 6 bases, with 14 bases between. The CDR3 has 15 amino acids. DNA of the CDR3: TGTGCCAGCAGTTTACTCGGGGGGAGAGTTCAGCCCCAGCATTTT. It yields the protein CASSLLGGRVQPQHF.

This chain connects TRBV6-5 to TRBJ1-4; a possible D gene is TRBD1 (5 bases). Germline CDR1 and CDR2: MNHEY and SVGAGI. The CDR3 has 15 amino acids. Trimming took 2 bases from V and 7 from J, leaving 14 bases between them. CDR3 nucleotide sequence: TGTGCCAGCAGTTACCGGGGGAGGGAGGGTGAAAAACTGTTTTTT. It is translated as CASSYRGREGEKLFF.

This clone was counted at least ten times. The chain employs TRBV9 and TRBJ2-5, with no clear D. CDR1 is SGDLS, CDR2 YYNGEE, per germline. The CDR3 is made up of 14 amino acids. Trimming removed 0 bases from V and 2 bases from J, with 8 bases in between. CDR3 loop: CASSVAPQQETQYF. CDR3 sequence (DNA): TGTGCCAGCAGCGTAGCGCCACAGCAAGAGACCCAGTACTTC.

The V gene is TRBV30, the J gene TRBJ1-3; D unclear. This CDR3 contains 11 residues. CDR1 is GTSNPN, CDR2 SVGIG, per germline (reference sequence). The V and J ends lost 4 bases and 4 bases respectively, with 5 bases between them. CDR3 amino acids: CAWTRGNTIYF. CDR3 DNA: TGTGCCTGGACCAGAGGAAACACCATATATTTT.

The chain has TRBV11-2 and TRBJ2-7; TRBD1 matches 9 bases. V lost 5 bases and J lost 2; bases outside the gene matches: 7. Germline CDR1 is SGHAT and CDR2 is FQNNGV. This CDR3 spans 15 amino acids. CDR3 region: CASSQDRGRPYEQYF. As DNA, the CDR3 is TGTGCCAGCAGCCAGGACAGGGGAAGACCCTACGAGCAGTACTTC. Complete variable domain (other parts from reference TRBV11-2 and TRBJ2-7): EAGVAQSPRYKIIEKRQSVAFWCNPISGHATLYWYQQILGQGPKLLIQFQNNGVVDDSQLPKDRFSAERLKGVDSTLKIQPAKLEDSAVYLCASSQDRGRPYEQYFGPGTRLTVT.

CDR3 amino acids: CASSPPQITSSYNSPLHF. CDR3 DNA: TGTGCCAGCAGCCCTCCCCAAATTACGAGCTCCTATAATTCACCCCTCCACTTT. The genes are TRBV4-2 and TRBJ1-6; D unclear. Germline loops: CDR1 LGHNA, CDR2 YNFKEQ. This CDR3 is built from 18 residues. Trimming shortened V by 4 bases and J by 0 bases, and 16 bases separated the two germline ends.

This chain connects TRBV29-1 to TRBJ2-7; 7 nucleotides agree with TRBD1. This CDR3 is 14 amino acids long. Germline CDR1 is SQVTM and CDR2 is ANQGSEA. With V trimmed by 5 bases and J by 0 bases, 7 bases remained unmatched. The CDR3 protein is CSVTRDRYSYEQYF. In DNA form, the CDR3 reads TGCAGCGTTACACGGGACAGATACTCCTACGAGCAGTACTTC.

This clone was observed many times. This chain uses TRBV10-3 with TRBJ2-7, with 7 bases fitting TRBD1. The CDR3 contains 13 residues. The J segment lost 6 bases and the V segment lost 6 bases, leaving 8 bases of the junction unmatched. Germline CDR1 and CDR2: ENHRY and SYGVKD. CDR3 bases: TGTGCCATCAGCTTCGGACAGGACCTCGAGCAGTACTTC. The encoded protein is CAISFGQDLEQYF.

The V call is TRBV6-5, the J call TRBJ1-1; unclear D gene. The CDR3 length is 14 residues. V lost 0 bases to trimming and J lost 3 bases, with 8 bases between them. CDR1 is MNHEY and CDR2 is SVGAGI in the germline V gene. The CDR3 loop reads CASSYSSGDTEAFF. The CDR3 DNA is TGTGCCAGCAGTTACTCGTCGGGTGACACTGAAGCTTTCTTT.

CDR3 sequence (DNA): TGTGCCAGCATACAGGGGTATAATTCACCCCTCCACTTT. Protein product: CASIQGYNSPLHF. The rearrangement joins TRBV6-5 to TRBJ1-6; TRBD1 agrees at 7 bases. J lost 4 bases, V lost 7 bases, and 1 base had no gene match. From germline, CDR1 is MNHEY and CDR2 SVGAGI. This CDR3 has 13 amino acids.

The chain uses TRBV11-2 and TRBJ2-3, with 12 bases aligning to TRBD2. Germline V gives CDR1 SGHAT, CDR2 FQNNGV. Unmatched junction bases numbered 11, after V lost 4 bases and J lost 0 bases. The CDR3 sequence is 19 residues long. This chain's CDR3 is CASSSGLAGRTLSTDTQYF. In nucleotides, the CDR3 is TGTGCCAGCAGCTCGGGACTAGCGGGCCGCACCCTTAGCACAGATACGCAGTATTTT. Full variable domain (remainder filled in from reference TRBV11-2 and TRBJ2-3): EAGVAQSPRYKIIEKRQSVAFWCNPISGHATLYWYQQILGQGPKLLIQFQNNGVVDDSQLPKDRFSAERLKGVDSTLKIQPAKLEDSAVYLCASSSGLAGRTLSTDTQYFGPGTRLTVL.

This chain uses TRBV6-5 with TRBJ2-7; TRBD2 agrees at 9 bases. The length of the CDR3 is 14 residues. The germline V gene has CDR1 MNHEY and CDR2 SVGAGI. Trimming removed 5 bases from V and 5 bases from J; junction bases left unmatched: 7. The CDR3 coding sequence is TGTGCCAGCAGTCTAGCGGGGTCGAGGGACGAGCAGTACTTC. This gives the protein CASSLAGSRDEQYF.

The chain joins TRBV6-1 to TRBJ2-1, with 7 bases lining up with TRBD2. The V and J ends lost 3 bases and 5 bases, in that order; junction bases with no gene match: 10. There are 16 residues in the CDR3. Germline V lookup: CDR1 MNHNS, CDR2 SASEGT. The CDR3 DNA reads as TGTGCCAGCAGTGAGTCCGGGAGGACGGTGAACAATGAGCAGTTCTTC. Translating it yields CASSESGRTVNNEQFF.

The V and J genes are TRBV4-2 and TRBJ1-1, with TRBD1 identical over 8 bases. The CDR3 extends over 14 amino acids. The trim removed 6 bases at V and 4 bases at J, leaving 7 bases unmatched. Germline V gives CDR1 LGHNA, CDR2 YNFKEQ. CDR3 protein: CASRQTDRGTEAFF. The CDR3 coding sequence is TGTGCCAGCAGACAAACAGACAGGGGCACTGAAGCTTTCTTT.

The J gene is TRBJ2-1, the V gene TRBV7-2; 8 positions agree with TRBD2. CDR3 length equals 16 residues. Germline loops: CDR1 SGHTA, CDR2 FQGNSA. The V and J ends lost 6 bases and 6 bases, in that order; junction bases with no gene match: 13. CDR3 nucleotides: TGTGCCAGCAGTATGGGGAGGGCTAGCGGGTCCAATGAGCAGTTCTTC. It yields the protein CASSMGRASGSNEQFF.

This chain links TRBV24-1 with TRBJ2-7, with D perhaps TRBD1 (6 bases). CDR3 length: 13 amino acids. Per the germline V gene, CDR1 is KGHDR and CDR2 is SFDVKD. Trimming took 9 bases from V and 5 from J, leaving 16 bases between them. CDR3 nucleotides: TGTGCCACCGGAAGCCTACAGGGAGACGAGCAGTACTTC. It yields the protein CATGSLQGDEQYF.

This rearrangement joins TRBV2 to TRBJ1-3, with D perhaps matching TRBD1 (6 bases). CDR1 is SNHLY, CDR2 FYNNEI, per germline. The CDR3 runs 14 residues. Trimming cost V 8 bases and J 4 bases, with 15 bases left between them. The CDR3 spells CASARQDLGNTIYF. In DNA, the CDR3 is TGTGCCAGCGCCAGACAGGACCTAGGAAACACCATATATTTT.

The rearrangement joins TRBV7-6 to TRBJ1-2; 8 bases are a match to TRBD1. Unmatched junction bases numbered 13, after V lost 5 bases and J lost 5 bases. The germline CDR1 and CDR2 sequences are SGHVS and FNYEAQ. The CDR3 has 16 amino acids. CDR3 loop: CASSPEAGGDGYGYTF. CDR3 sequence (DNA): TGTGCCAGCAGCCCTGAAGCAGGGGGCGATGGGTATGGCTACACCTTC. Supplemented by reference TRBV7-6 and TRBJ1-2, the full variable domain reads GAGVSQSPRYKVTKRGQDVALRCDPISGHVSLYWYRQALGQGPEFLTYFNYEAQQDKSGLPNDRFSAERPEGSISTLTIQRTEQRDSAMYRCASSPEAGGDGYGYTFGSGTRLTVV.

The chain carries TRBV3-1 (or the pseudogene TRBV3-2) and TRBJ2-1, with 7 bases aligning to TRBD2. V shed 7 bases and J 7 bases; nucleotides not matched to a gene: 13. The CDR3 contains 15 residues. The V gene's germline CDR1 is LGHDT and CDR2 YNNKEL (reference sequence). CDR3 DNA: TGTGCCAGCACCTTAAGTAGTAGCGGGCAGAATGAGCAGTTCTTC. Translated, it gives CASTLSSSGQNEQFF.

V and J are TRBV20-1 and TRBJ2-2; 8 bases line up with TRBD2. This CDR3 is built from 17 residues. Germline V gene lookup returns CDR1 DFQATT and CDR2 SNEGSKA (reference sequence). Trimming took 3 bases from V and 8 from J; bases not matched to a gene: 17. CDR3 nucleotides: TGCAGTGCTAGTCGTGTCAAGTTAGCGGGGCTTTTTGGGGAGCTGTTTTTT. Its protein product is CSASRVKLAGLFGELFF.

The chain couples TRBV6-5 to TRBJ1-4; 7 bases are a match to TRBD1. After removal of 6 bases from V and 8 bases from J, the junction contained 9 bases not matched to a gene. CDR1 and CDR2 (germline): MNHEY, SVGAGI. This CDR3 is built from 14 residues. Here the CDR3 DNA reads TGTGCCAGCAGCTACGACAGGGCGGGGGAAAAACTGTTTTTT. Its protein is CASSYDRAGEKLFF.

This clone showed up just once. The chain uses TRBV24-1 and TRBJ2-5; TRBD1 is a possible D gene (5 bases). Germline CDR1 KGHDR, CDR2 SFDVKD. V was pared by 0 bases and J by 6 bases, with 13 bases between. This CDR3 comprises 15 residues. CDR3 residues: CATSDLGAQEKTQYF. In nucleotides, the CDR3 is TGTGCCACCAGTGATTTGGGGGCCCAGGAAAAGACCCAGTACTTC.

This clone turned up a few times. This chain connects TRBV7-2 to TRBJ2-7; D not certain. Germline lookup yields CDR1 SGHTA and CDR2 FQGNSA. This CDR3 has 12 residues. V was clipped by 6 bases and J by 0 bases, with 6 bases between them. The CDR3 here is CASSFSSYEQYF. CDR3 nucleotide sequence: TGTGCCAGCAGTTTTAGCTCCTACGAGCAGTACTTC.